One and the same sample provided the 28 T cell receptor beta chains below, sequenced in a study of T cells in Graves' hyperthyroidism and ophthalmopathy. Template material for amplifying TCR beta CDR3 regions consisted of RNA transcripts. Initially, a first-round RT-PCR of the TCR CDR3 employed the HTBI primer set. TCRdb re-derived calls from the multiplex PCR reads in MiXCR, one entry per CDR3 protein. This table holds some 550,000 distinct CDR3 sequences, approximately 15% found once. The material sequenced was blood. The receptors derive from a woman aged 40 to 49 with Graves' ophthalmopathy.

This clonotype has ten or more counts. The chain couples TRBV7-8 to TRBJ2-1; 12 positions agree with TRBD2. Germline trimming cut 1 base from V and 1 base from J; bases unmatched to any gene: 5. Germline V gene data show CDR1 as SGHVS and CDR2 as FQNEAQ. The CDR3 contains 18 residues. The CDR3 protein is CASSLGTSGELSYNEQFF. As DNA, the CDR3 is TGTGCCAGCAGCTTAGGGACTAGCGGGGAGCTGTCCTACAATGAGCAGTTCTTC.

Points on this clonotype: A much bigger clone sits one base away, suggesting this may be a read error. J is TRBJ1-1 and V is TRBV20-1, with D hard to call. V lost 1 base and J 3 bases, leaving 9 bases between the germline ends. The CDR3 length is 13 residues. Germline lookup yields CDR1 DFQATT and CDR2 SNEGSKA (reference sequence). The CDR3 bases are TGCAGTGCTAGAGGCTACTCTGACACTGAAGCTTTCTTT. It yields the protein CSARGYSDTEAFF.

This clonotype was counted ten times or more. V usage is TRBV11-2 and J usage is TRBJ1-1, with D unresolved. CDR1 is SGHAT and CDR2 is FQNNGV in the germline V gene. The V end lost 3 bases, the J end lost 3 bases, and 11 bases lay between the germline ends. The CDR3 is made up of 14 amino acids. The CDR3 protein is CASSFGWRDTEAFF. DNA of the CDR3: TGTGCCAGCAGCTTTGGTTGGAGAGACACTGAAGCTTTCTTT.

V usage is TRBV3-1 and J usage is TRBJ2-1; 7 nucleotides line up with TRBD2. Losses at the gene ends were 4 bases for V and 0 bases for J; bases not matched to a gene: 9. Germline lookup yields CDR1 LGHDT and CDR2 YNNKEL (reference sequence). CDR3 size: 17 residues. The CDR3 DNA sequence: TGTGCCAGCAGCCTCCTAATGGGGAGGGTCTCCTACAATGAGCAGTTCTTC. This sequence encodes CASSLLMGRVSYNEQFF.

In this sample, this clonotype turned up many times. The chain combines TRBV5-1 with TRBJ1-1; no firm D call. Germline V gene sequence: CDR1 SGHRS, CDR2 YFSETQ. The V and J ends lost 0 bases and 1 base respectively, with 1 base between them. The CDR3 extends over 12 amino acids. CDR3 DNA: TGCGCCAGCAGCTTGGCGAACACTGAAGCTTTCTTT. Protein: CASSLANTEAFF.

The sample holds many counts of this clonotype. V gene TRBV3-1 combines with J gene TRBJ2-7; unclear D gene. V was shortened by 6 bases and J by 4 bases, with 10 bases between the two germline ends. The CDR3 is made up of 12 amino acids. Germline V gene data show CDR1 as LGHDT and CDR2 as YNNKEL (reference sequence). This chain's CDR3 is CASSQHQYEQYF. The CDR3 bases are TGTGCCAGCAGTCAACACCAGTACGAGCAGTACTTC.

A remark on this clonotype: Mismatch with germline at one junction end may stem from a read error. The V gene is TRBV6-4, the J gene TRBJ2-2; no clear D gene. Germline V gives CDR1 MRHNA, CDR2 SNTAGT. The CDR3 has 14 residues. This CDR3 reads CAISEKTPTGELFF. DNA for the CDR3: TGTGCCATCAGTGAAAAAACCCCCACCGGGGAGCTGTTTTTT.

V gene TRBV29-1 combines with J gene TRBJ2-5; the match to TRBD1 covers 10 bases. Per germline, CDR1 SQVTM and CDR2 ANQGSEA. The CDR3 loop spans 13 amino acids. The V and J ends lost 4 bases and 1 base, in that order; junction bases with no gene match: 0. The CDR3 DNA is TGCAGCGTTGGGACAGGGGGCCAAGAGACCCAGTACTTC. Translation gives CSVGTGGQETQYF.

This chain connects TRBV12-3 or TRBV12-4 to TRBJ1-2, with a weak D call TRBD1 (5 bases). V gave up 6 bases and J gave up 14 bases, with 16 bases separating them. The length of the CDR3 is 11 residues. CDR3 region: CASRQEGADTF. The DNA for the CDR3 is TGTGCCAGCAGACAGGAAGGAGCCGATACCTTC.

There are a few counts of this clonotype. CDR3 nucleotides: TGTGCCAGCACCCGGGAGTCCTACGAGCAGTACTTC. Residues: CASTRESYEQYF. The rearrangement links TRBV9 to TRBJ2-7; maybe TRBD2 (6 bases). Trimming took 6 bases from V and 1 from J, leaving 8 bases between them. The V gene's germline CDR1 is SGDLS and CDR2 YYNGEE. The CDR3 is 12 residues long.

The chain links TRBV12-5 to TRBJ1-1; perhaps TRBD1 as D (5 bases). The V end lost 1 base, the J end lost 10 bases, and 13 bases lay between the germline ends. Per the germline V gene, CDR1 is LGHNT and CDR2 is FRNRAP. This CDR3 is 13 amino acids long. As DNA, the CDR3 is TGTGCTAGTGGTTTGGACCCCGGGACGAGAGCTTTCTTT. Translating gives CASGLDPGTRAFF.

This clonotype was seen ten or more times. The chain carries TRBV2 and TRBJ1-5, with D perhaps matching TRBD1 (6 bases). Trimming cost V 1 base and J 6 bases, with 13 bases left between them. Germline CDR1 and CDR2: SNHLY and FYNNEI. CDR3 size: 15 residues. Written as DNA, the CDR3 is TGTGCCAGCAGTGAAGTTTCAGGGGCTTCTCAGCCCCAGCATTTT. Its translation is CASSEVSGASQPQHF. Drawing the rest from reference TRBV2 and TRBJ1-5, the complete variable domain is EPEVTQTPSHQVTQMGQEVILRCVPISNHLYFYWYRQILGQKVEFLVSFYNNEISEKSEIFDDQFSVERPDGSNFTLKIRSTKLEDSAMYFCASSEVSGASQPQHFGDGTRLSIL.

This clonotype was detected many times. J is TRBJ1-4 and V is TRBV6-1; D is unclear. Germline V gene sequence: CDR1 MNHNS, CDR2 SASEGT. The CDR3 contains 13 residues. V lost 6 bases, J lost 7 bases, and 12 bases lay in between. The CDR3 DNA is TGTGCCAGCAGGAGGGTTCACCGTGAAAAACTGTTTTTT. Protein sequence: CASRRVHREKLFF.

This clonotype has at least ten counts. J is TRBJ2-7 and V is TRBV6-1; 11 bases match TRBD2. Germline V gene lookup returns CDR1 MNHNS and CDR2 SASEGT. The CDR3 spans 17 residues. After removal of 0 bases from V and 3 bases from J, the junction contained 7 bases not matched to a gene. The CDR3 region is CASSEAWDSGRDYEQYF. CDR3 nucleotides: TGTGCCAGCAGTGAAGCGTGGGATAGCGGGAGGGACTACGAGCAGTACTTC.

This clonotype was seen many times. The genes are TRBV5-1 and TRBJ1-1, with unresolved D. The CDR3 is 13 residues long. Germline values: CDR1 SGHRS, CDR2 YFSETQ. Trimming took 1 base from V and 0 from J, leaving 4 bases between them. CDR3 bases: TGCGCCAGCAGCTTGAACGTGAACACTGAAGCTTTCTTT. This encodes CASSLNVNTEAFF.

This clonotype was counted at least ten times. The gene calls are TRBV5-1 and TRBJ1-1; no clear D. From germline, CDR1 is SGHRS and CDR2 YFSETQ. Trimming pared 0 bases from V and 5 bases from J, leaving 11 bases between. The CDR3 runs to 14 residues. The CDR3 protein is CASSLVVSTTEAFF. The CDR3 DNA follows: TGCGCCAGCAGCTTGGTGGTCAGTACGACTGAAGCTTTCTTT.

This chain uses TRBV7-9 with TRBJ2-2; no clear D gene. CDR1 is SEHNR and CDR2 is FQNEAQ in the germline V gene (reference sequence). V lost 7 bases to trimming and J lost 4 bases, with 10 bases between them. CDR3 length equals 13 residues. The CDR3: CASTNLGTGELFF. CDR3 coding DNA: TGTGCCAGCACCAACTTGGGCACCGGGGAGCTGTTTTTT.

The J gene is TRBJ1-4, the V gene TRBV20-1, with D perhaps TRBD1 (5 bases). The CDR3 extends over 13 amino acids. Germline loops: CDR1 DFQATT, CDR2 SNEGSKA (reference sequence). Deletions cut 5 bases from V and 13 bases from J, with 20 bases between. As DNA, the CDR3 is TGCAGTGCTTCAAGGGGTGAGGGGCCATTACTGTTTTTT. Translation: CSASRGEGPLLFF.

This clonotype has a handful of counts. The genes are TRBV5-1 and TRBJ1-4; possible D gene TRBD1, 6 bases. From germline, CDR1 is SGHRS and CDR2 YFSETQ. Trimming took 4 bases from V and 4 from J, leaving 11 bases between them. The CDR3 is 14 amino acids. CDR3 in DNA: TGCGCCAGCAGCCTGGACAGTTATAATGAAAAACTGTTTTTT. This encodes CASSLDSYNEKLFF.

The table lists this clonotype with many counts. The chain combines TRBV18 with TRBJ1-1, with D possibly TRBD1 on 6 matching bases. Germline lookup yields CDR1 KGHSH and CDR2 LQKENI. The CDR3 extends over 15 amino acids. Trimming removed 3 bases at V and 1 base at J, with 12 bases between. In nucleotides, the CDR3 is TGTGCCAGCTCACCCCTGGACAGCCGGAACACTGAAGCTTTCTTT. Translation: CASSPLDSRNTEAFF.

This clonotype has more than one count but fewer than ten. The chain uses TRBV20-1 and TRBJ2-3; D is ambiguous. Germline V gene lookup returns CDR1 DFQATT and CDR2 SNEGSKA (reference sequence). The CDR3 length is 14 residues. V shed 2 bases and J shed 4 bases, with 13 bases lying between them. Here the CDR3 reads CSARIPVKSDTQYF. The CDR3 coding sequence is TGCAGTGCTAGAATCCCCGTAAAGTCAGATACGCAGTATTTT.

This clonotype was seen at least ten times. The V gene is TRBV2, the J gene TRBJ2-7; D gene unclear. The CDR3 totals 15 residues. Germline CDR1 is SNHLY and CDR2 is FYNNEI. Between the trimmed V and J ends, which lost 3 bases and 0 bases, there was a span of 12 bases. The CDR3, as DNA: TGTGCCAGCAGTGACCGGGCGACGGCCTCCTACGAGCAGTACTTC. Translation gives CASSDRATASYEQYF.

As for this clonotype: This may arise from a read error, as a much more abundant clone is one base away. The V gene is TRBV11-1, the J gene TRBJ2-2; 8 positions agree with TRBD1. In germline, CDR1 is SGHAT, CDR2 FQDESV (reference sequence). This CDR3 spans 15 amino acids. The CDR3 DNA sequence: TGTGCCAGCAGCTTACAGGGGGCGGGCACCGGGGAGCTGCTTTTT. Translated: CASSLQGAGTGELLF.

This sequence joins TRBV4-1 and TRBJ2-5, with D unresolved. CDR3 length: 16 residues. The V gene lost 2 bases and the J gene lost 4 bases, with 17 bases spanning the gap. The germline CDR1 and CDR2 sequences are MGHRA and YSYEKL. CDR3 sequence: CASSQSPGPPRETQYF. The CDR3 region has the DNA TGCGCCAGCAGCCAATCCCCAGGTCCACCCAGAGAGACCCAGTACTTC.

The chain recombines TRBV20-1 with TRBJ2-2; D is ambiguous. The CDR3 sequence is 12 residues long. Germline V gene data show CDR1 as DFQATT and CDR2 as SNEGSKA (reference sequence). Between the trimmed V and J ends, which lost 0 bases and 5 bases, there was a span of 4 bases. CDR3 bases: TGCAGTGCTAGAGAAACTACCGGGGAGCTGTTTTTT. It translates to CSARETTGELFF.

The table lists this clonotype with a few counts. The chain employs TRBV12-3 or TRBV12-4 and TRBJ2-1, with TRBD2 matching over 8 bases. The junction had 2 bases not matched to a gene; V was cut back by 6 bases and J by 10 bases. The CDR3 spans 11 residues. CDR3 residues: CASRIAGEQFF. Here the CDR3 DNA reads TGTGCCAGCAGAATAGCGGGGGAGCAGTTCTTC.

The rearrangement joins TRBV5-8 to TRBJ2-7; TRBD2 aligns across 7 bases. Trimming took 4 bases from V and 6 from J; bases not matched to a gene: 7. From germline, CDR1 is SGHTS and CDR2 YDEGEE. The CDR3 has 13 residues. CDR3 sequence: CASSRGVGFEQYF. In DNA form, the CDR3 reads TGTGCCAGCAGCCGGGGGGTCGGGTTCGAGCAGTACTTC. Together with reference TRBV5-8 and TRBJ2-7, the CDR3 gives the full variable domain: EAGVTQSPTHLIKTRGQQATLRCSPISGHTSVYWYQQALGLGLQFLLWYDEGEERNRGNFPPRFSGRQFPNYSSELNVNALELEDSALYLCASSRGVGFEQYFGPGTRLTVT.

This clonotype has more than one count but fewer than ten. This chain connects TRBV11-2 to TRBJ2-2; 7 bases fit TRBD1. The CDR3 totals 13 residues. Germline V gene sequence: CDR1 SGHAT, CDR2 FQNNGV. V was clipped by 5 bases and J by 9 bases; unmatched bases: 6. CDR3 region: CASSTDRARELFF. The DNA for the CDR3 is TGTGCCAGCAGCACAGACAGGGCACGGGAGCTGTTTTTT. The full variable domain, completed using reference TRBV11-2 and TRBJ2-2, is EAGVAQSPRYKIIEKRQSVAFWCNPISGHATLYWYQQILGQGPKLLIQFQNNGVVDDSQLPKDRFSAERLKGVDSTLKIQPAKLEDSAVYLCASSTDRARELFFGEGSRLTVL.